The T cell receptor beta chain under discussion was sequenced for a study of blood T cells in healthy people across ages. This clonotype was observed a handful of times. A second PCR of roughly 7 to 11 cycles used a sample-barcoded 5' primer and a J-beta primer mix. Via MiXCR, TCRdb re-called the 5' RACE reads, giving one row per CDR3 protein. This table holds about 580,000 distinct CDR3 sequences, roughly 43% found once. From germline, CDR1 is SGHTA and CDR2 FQGNSA. V was cut by 1 base and J by 2 bases, with 8 bases left in between. The CDR3 extends over 15 amino acids. This sequence joins TRBV7-2 and TRBJ2-2, with TRBD1 as a possible D gene (5 bases). The source material was blood. This sequence originates from a man at least 80 years old in good health. CDR3 protein: CASSLGQPNTGELFF. Written as DNA, the CDR3 is TGTGCCAGCAGCTTAGGACAGCCTAACACCGGGGAGCTGTTTTTT.